The 14 T cell receptor beta chains below were found in one sample sequenced in a study of glioma-infiltrating T cells. Using RNA template, CDR3s of TCR alpha and beta were amplified with iRepertoire arm-PCR. TCRdb re-derived calls from the multiplex PCR reads in MiXCR, one entry per CDR3 protein. Found here are under 200,000 distinct CDR3 sequences, about 46% of them singletons; the top ten hold about 5.2%. Source material: glioma tissue, nonneoplastic brain tissue, or PBMCs (not recorded which). The receptors were gathered from a human donor with low-grade glioma or glioblastoma, undergoing nonglioma brain surgery, or in good health (not recorded which).

CDR3 in amino acids: CASSTLGQGDYNEQFF. CDR3 nucleotides: TGTGCCAGCAGTACACTAGGACAGGGAGATTATAATGAGCAGTTCTTC. This sequence joins TRBV6-1 and TRBJ2-1; 8 bases line up with TRBD1. V trimming: 5 bases; J trimming: 7 bases; junction bases outside the gene matches: 13. Germline CDR1 and CDR2: MNHNS and SASEGT. This CDR3 has 16 residues.

This clonotype appeared a single time. For the CDR3, the DNA is TGCAGCGTTGGGGGACTGGGGGTCCACAATGAGCAGTTCTTC. It specifies CSVGGLGVHNEQFF. The rearrangement links TRBV29-1 to TRBJ2-1; possible D gene TRBD2, 6 bases. The V and J ends lost 4 bases and 5 bases respectively, with 15 bases between them. There are 14 residues in the CDR3. In germline, CDR1 is SQVTM, CDR2 ANQGSEA.

Comment on this clonotype: This may arise from a read error, as a much more abundant clone is one base away. V gene TRBV6-5 combines with J gene TRBJ2-2; weak D call: TRBD2 (5 bases). This CDR3 has 14 residues. Per germline, CDR1 MNHEY and CDR2 SVGAGI. Deletions cut 6 bases from V and 4 bases from J, with 12 bases between. CDR3: CASSRESRTGELFF. The CDR3 DNA reads TGTGCCAGCAGCCGGGAATCTCGCACCGGGGAGCTGTTTTTT.

The genes are TRBV5-4 and TRBJ2-7; D not certain. The length of the CDR3 is 16 residues. Trimming cost V 2 bases and J 0 bases, with 15 bases left between them. Germline V gives CDR1 SGHNT, CDR2 YYREEE (reference sequence). The CDR3 protein is CASSFSSAVSSYEQYF. The CDR3, as DNA: TGTGCCAGCAGCTTCTCTTCCGCGGTGAGCTCCTACGAGCAGTACTTC.

The genes are TRBV10-3 and TRBJ2-6, with TRBD1 matching 8 bases. Trimming cost V 5 bases and J 0 bases; bases outside gene matches: 6. Per the germline V gene, CDR1 is ENHRY and CDR2 is SYGVKD. CDR3 length: 17 amino acids. This chain's CDR3 is CAISTGTGLSGANVLTF. DNA for the CDR3: TGTGCCATCAGTACCGGGACAGGCCTCTCTGGGGCCAACGTCCTGACTTTC.

This clonotype was detected ten times or more. This chain links TRBV20-1 with TRBJ2-5; D uncertain. Germline CDR1 DFQATT, CDR2 SNEGSKA (reference sequence). The CDR3 is 13 residues long. Trimming removed 3 bases from V and 5 bases from J, with 13 bases in between. CDR3 nucleotide sequence: TGCAGTGCTAGGGATCAGGACCCGGAGACCCAGTACTTC. Translating gives CSARDQDPETQYF.

This clonotype has a count of ten or more. The J gene is TRBJ1-4, the V gene TRBV27, with TRBD1 identical over 7 bases. The V segment lost 6 bases and the J segment 8 bases; nucleotides outside the gene matches: 9. Germline V gives CDR1 MNHEY, CDR2 SMNVEV (reference sequence). The CDR3 sequence is 14 residues long. CDR3 sequence: CASRGGTVLEKLFF. CDR3 sequence (DNA): TGTGCCAGCAGGGGGGGGACAGTGCTCGAAAAACTGTTTTTT.

The chain links TRBV2 to TRBJ2-3; TRBD1 might be the D (5 bases). The V end was cut by 10 bases, the J end by 7 bases, with 24 bases between. The CDR3 is 15 amino acids. Germline V gene lookup returns CDR1 SNHLY and CDR2 FYNNEI. The CDR3 DNA sequence: TGTGCCACCGTCACTGACATGGGGCTGTCATATACGCAGTATTTT. Its translation: CATVTDMGLSYTQYF.

V gene TRBV3-1 combines with J gene TRBJ2-7; 10 bases line up with TRBD2. Germline V CDR1 and CDR2: LGHDT, YNNKEL (reference sequence). After removal of 4 bases from V and 3 bases from J, the junction contained 3 bases not matched to a gene. The CDR3 has 14 amino acids. CDR3 in amino acids: CASSPTSGFYEQYF. The DNA of the CDR3 is TGTGCCAGCAGCCCGACTAGCGGGTTCTACGAGCAGTACTTC.

There are many counts of this clonotype. The chain has TRBV28 and TRBJ1-4; D is ambiguous. CDR3 length equals 16 residues. Germline V lookup: CDR1 MDHEN, CDR2 SYDVKM. With 6 bases removed from V and 4 bases from J, the gap between germline ends came to 18 bases. CDR3 loop: CASSLYYSVGNEKLFF. CDR3 DNA sequence: TGTGCCAGCAGCCTGTATTATTCAGTTGGTAATGAAAAACTGTTTTTT. The full variable domain, in which reference TRBV28 and TRBJ1-4 provide the parts outside the CDR3, is DVKVTQSSRYLVKRTGEKVFLECVQDMDHENMFWYRQDPGLGLRLIYFSYDVKMKEKGDIPEGYSVSREKKERFSLILESASTNQTSMYLCASSLYYSVGNEKLFFGSGTQLSVL.

This clonotype showed up just a few times. The chain couples TRBV29-1 to TRBJ2-7, with D perhaps TRBD1 (6 bases). The CDR3 spans 12 residues. Germline V gene sequence: CDR1 SQVTM, CDR2 ANQGSEA. V was trimmed by 5 bases and J by 5 bases, leaving 13 bases between them. CDR3 protein: CSVWTVRNEQYF. The CDR3 DNA sequence: TGCAGCGTTTGGACAGTTCGCAACGAGCAGTACTTC.

This clonotype occurred once. This may come from a read error, since a much larger clone is one base off. The V call is TRBV20-1, the J call TRBJ2-7; D is possibly TRBD2 (7 bases). The CDR3 is 14 amino acids. Germline assignment: CDR1 DFQATT and CDR2 SNEGSKA (reference sequence). The CDR3 sequence: CSGSVWGGPGEQCF. The CDR3, as DNA: TGCAGTGGCTCTGTCTGGGGAGGGCCAGGGGAGCAGTGCTTC.

This clonotype was seen many times. The genes are TRBV6-1 and TRBJ1-2; possibly TRBD1 for D (6 bases). The CDR3 covers 13 residues. The germline CDR1 and CDR2 sequences are MNHNS and SASEGT. V lost 5 bases, J lost 4 bases, and 11 bases lay in between. The CDR3 loop reads CASSTGHGYGYTF. The CDR3 region has the DNA TGTGCCAGCAGTACGGGACACGGCTATGGCTACACCTTC.

The V and J genes are TRBV4-2 and TRBJ1-2; D is unclear. The CDR3 is made up of 14 amino acids. Germline assignment: CDR1 LGHNA and CDR2 YNFKEQ. V lost 0 bases and J lost 7, with 12 bases in between. The CDR3 coding sequence is TGTGCCAGCAGCCAAGATGATAGGAGAGGTGGCTACACCTTC. Amino acids: CASSQDDRRGGYTF.